This is a list of T cell receptor beta chains from one sample in a study of spatial heterogeneity in lung cancer. From the 5' RACE reads, TCRdb called clonotypes with MiXCR, one entry per CDR3 protein. This sample has approximately 44,000 distinct CDR3 sequences; about an eighth occur once, and the top ten carry around 54%. The sample consisted of PBMCs, taken at surgery. The receptors come from a male donor with early-stage non-small cell lung cancer. Both conserved end residues are part of each CDR3. D genes are given only for firm matches. Clone size is stated in some rows and not others, as once, few, many or a class when expanded.

v_call	j_call	clone_size	d_call	cdr3_aa	cdr3_nt
TRBV7-6	TRBJ1-1	many	.	CASSFQRRGHTEAFF	TGTGCCAGCAGCTTTCAGAGAAGGGGCCACACTGAAGCTTTCTTT
TRBV20-1	TRBJ2-2	few	.	CSVQGDRTGELFF	TGCAGTGTCCAGGGCGATAGAACCGGGGAGCTGTTTTTT
TRBV5-1	TRBJ1-1	once	.	CASSFTGRDTEAFF	TGCGCCAGCAGCTTTACGGGGAGGGATACTGAAGCTTTCTTT
TRBV5-1	TRBJ1-2	.	.	CASSLVEDPRVLGYTF	TGCGCCAGCAGCTTGGTGGAGGACCCCAGGGTTTTGGGCTACACCTTC
TRBV15	TRBJ1-6	many	.	CATSRDKGQNSPLHF	TGTGCCACCAGCAGAGATAAAGGGCAGAATTCACCCCTCCACTTT
TRBV5-1	TRBJ2-5	.	.	CASSFGAAHQETQYF	TGCGCCAGCAGCTTCGGAGCGGCCCACCAAGAGACCCAGTACTTC
TRBV20-1	TRBJ2-3	few	.	CSAILVRADTQYF	TGCAGTGCTATCTTAGTACGCGCAGATACGCAGTATTTT
TRBV19	TRBJ2-1	.	TRBD2	CASSSRIAGVPYNEQFF	TGTGCCAGTAGTTCCCGAATAGCGGGAGTTCCCTACAATGAGCAGTTCTTC
TRBV5-6	TRBJ1-2	few	.	CASSLLRIYGYTF	TGTGCCAGCAGCTTGTTGAGGATTTATGGCTACACCTTC
TRBV15	TRBJ2-5	many	.	CATSRTQETQYF	TGTGCCACCAGCAGAACACAAGAGACCCAGTACTTC
TRBV14	TRBJ2-7	.	.	CASSHPTTFSSSYEQYF	TGTGCCAGCAGCCACCCTACGACTTTTTCTAGCTCCTACGAGCAGTACTTC
TRBV29-1	TRBJ1-3	few	.	CSVEGQLSGNTIYF	TGCAGCGTTGAAGGTCAGCTCTCTGGAAACACCATATATTTT
TRBV6-2/TRBV6-3	TRBJ2-7	many	.	CASSHGRLQYF	TGTGCCAGCAGCCACGGGCGGCTGCAGTACTTC
TRBV2	TRBJ2-6	few	TRBD2	CASTPSGGAGANVLTF	TGTGCCAGCACTCCTAGCGGGGGGGCTGGGGCCAACGTCCTGACTTTC
TRBV7-2	TRBJ2-5	.	TRBD2	CASSLSSGSETQYF	TGTGCCAGCAGCTTATCGAGCGGGAGCGAGACCCAGTACTTC
TRBV4-1	TRBJ2-1	.	.	CASSPGGADDNEQFF	TGCGCCAGCAGCCCCGGTGGGGCAGATGACAATGAGCAGTTCTTC
TRBV20-1	TRBJ1-6	many	.	CSARAQGARFLHF	TGCAGTGCTAGAGCCCAGGGAGCTCGTTTCCTCCACTTT
TRBV11-3	TRBJ2-5	.	.	CASSSPPGETQYF	TGTGCCAGCAGCTCCCCCCCAGGGGAGACCCAGTACTTC
TRBV28	TRBJ2-4	many	.	CASSTLTSRHIQYF	TGTGCCAGCAGTACTTTAACTAGCAGACACATTCAGTACTTC
TRBV20-1	TRBJ2-7	few	.	CSAKGQISTYEQYF	TGCAGTGCAAAAGGACAGATTTCTACCTACGAGCAGTACTTC
TRBV29-1	TRBJ2-2	.	.	CSVVRLAANTGELFF	TGCAGCGTTGTGAGGTTAGCAGCGAACACCGGGGAGCTGTTTTTT
TRBV2	TRBJ2-5	many	.	CASSERVKETQYF	TGTGCCAGCAGTGAAAGAGTTAAGGAGACCCAGTACTTC
TRBV7-6	TRBJ2-5	.	.	CASSPNYGSGPETQYF	TGTGCCAGCAGCCCAAACTACGGCAGCGGGCCAGAGACCCAGTACTTC
TRBV9	TRBJ2-3	.	TRBD2	CASSPRTSPTFTDTQYF	TGTGCCAGCAGCCCTCGGACTAGCCCTACCTTCACAGATACGCAGTATTTT
TRBV9	TRBJ2-1	.	TRBD1	CASSPRDRGYNEQFF	TGTGCCAGCAGCCCCCGGGACAGGGGTTACAATGAGCAGTTCTTC
TRBV7-9	TRBJ2-1	few	.	CASVFDEQFF	TGTGCCAGCGTTTTTGATGAGCAGTTCTTC
TRBV6-5	TRBJ2-7	few	.	CASSYSSGQPYEQYF	TGTGCCAGCAGTTACTCGAGTGGGCAGCCATACGAGCAGTACTTC
TRBV27	TRBJ2-5	many	.	CASSTLRQAQETQYF	TGTGCCAGCAGTACCCTCCGACAGGCCCAAGAGACCCAGTACTTC
TRBV5-1	TRBJ1-5	few	.	CASSSGTQPNQPQHF	TGCGCCAGCAGCTCCGGGACTCAGCCTAATCAGCCCCAGCATTTT
TRBV28	TRBJ2-5	few	TRBD2	CASSNPHRGEETQYF	TGTGCCAGCAGCAACCCCCACCGGGGGGAGGAGACCCAGTACTTC
TRBV18	TRBJ2-2	.	.	CASSPQAGGELFF	TGTGCCAGCTCACCACAGGCCGGCGGGGAGCTGTTTTTT
TRBV5-6	TRBJ1-5	.	.	CASSLEGRNQPQHF	TGTGCCAGCAGCTTGGAAGGGCGCAATCAGCCCCAGCATTTT
TRBV20-1	TRBJ2-3	.	TRBD2	CSARVFPTSADTQYF	TGCAGTGCTAGAGTTTTCCCGACTAGCGCAGATACGCAGTATTTT
TRBV5-1	TRBJ2-5	few	.	CASSLAGTPRETQYF	TGCGCCAGCAGCTTGGCCGGGACCCCGAGGGAGACCCAGTACTTC
TRBV6-1	TRBJ1-1	few	.	CASSDNGVGAFF	TGTGCCAGCAGTGACAACGGAGTGGGTGCTTTCTTT
TRBV21-1	TRBJ2-1	.	.	CASSKEASGRRYEQFF	TGTGCCAGCAGCAAAGAGGCTAGCGGGAGACGATATGAGCAGTTCTTC
TRBV5-1	TRBJ1-1	.	.	CASSLAGGQYTEAFF	TGCGCCAGCAGCTTGGCCGGAGGACAGTACACTGAAGCTTTCTTT
TRBV27	TRBJ2-1	few	.	CASSPAGAGRNYNEQFF	TGTGCCAGCAGTCCCGCGGGGGCGGGAAGAAACTACAATGAGCAGTTCTTC
TRBV6-1	TRBJ2-1	few	TRBD2	CASRTSGSVGNEQFF	TGTGCCAGCAGGACTAGCGGGAGCGTAGGGAATGAGCAGTTCTTC
TRBV9	TRBJ2-1	few	TRBD1	CASSTQSGTGKGEQFF	TGTGCCAGCAGCACCCAATCCGGGACAGGGAAAGGTGAGCAGTTCTTC
TRBV29-1	TRBJ1-2	many	.	CSVDGRMNYGYTF	TGCAGCGTTGACGGGCGCATGAACTATGGCTACACCTTC
TRBV20-1	TRBJ2-7	.	.	CSARALDTAYEQYF	TGCAGTGCTCGAGCCCTGGACACGGCCTACGAGCAGTACTTC
TRBV27	TRBJ2-1	many	TRBD1	CASSRLRTGGYNEQFF	TGTGCCAGCAGCCGACTCCGGACAGGGGGCTACAATGAGCAGTTCTTC
TRBV5-1	TRBJ2-1	.	TRBD2	CASSYLAGGPGSYNEQFF	TGCGCCAGCAGCTACCTAGCGGGAGGGCCTGGATCCTACAATGAGCAGTTCTTC
TRBV30	TRBJ2-1	.	.	CASQPERSYNEQFF	TGTGCCTCCCAGCCTGAGCGCTCCTACAATGAGCAGTTCTTC
TRBV2	TRBJ2-1	many	TRBD1	CARSGTGPYNEQFF	TGTGCCAGATCCGGGACAGGGCCCTACAATGAGCAGTTCTTC
TRBV5-1	TRBJ1-2	few	.	CASSLDSRQTYGYTF	TGCGCCAGCAGCTTGGACTCCCGCCAGACATATGGCTACACCTTC